A selection of T cell receptor beta chains follows, all from one sample in a study of neurological immune-mediated disorders. Each CDR3 protein gets one entry after TCRdb re-called the 5' RACE reads with MiXCR. Of 93,000 or so distinct CDR3 sequences listed, approximately 11% are singletons. The specimen was PBMCs. The receptors come from a female donor with HTLV-1-associated myelopathy (HAM/TSP). CDR3s include the opening cysteine and the closing phenylalanine or tryptophan. A D gene is named only where the DNA matches it firmly. Expanded clones get a size class; other rows say once, few or many, or leave the size out.

V,length,D,size,J,DNA,CDR3
TRBV5-1,15,TRBD2,few,TRBJ2-2,TGCGCCAGCAGGCGAGCGGGGGTCGCCACCGGGGAGCTGTTTTTT,CASRRAGVATGELFF
TRBV5-1,16,TRBD1,-,TRBJ1-1,TGCGCCAGCAGCCACATCCAGACAGGGGGGAGCGCTGAAGCTTTCTTT,CASSHIQTGGSAEAFF
TRBV20-1,13,-,many,TRBJ1-1,TGCAGTGCTAGAAATCCCAGGGACACTGAAGCTTTCTTT,CSARNPRDTEAFF
TRBV7-3,14,TRBD2,many,TRBJ2-3,TGTGCCAGCAGCTTAAGCGGGGGGGCAGATACGCAGTATTTT,CASSLSGGADTQYF
TRBV7-2,14,TRBD1,few,TRBJ2-3,TGTGCCAGCAGCACTGACAGGGGCACAGATACGCAGTATTTT,CASSTDRGTDTQYF
TRBV5-1,13,-,-,TRBJ2-1,TGCGCCAGCAGCCTGGACAATTACAATGAGCAGTTCTTC,CASSLDNYNEQFF
TRBV20-1,14,TRBD1,many,TRBJ2-7,TGCAGTGCTAGAGATCGCCAGGGGGCAGAGGAGCAGTACTTC,CSARDRQGAEEQYF
TRBV5-1,15,TRBD2,many,TRBJ2-1,TGCGCCAGCAGCTTCGGGACTAGCGGGGGCTATGAGCAGTTCTTC,CASSFGTSGGYEQFF
TRBV9,10,-,many,TRBJ2-5,TGTGCCAGCGCCGGGGAGACCCAGTACTTC,CASAGETQYF
TRBV28,14,-,many,TRBJ1-2,TGTGCCAGCAGTCCAGGGGCGGCTAACTATGGCTACACCTTC,CASSPGAANYGYTF
TRBV5-4,14,-,many,TRBJ2-3,TGTGCCAGCAGCTTGGCGGGAGTTTTTGAGGCGCAGTATTTT,CASSLAGVFEAQYF
TRBV20-1,15,-,many,TRBJ1-5,TGCAGTGCTAGAGATTTTGGGCAGATAAATCAGCCCCAGCATTTT,CSARDFGQINQPQHF
TRBV4-1,13,-,many,TRBJ2-5,TGCGCCAGCAGCCTCCAGGCCCAAGAGACCCAGTACTTC,CASSLQAQETQYF
TRBV20-1,15,TRBD2,few,TRBJ2-1,TGCAGTGCTAGAGAGGGGGCTAGCGGGGGCCATGAGCAGTTCTTC,CSAREGASGGHEQFF
TRBV4-3,14,TRBD1,many,TRBJ2-3,TGCGCCAGCACCCGGGACAGTTTTTCAGATACGCAGTATTTT,CASTRDSFSDTQYF
TRBV20-1,15,-,few,TRBJ1-5,TGCAGTGCGTATACCGGGGGATCGGGCAATCAGCCCCAGCATTTT,CSAYTGGSGNQPQHF
TRBV12-3/TRBV12-4,11,-,-,TRBJ2-1,TGTGCCAGCAGTTTGGACAGTGTCGTGTTCTTC,CASSLDSVVFF
TRBV7-2,15,TRBD2,many,TRBJ2-7,TGTGCCAGCAGCCCGGGACTAGCGGTGGATTACGAGCAGTACTTC,CASSPGLAVDYEQYF
TRBV10-3,16,TRBD1,many,TRBJ2-1,TGTGCCATCCAGGGCAACCGGGACAGCTCCTACAATGAGCAGTTCTTC,CAIQGNRDSSYNEQFF
TRBV6-5,15,TRBD2,many,TRBJ2-5,TGTGCCAGCAGTTACGATGGACTAGCGGGGAAGACCCAGTACTTC,CASSYDGLAGKTQYF
TRBV6-5,17,-,few,TRBJ2-7,TGTGCCAGCAGTTACTCTTGGACACATACCAGCTCCTACGAGCAGTACTTC,CASSYSWTHTSSYEQYF
TRBV27,15,TRBD1,many,TRBJ2-7,TGTGCCAGCAGGGAACCCGGGACAGGGAGCTACGAGCAGTACTTC,CASREPGTGSYEQYF
TRBV6-6,15,TRBD1,-,TRBJ1-3,TGTGCCAGCAGTTACTCGTCAGGGGGTGGAAACACCATATATTTT,CASSYSSGGGNTIYF